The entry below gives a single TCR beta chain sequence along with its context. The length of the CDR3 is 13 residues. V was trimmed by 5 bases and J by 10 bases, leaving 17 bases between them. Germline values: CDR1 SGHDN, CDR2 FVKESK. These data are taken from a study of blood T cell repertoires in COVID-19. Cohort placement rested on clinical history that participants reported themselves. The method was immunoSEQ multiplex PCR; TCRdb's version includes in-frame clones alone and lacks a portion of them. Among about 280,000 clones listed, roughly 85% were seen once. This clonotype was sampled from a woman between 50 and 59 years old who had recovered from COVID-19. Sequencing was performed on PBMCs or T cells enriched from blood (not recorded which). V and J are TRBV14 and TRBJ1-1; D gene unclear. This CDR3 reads CASSAEALVGAFF. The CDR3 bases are TGTGCCAGCAGCGCTGAAGCCCTAGTTGGAGCTTTCTTT.